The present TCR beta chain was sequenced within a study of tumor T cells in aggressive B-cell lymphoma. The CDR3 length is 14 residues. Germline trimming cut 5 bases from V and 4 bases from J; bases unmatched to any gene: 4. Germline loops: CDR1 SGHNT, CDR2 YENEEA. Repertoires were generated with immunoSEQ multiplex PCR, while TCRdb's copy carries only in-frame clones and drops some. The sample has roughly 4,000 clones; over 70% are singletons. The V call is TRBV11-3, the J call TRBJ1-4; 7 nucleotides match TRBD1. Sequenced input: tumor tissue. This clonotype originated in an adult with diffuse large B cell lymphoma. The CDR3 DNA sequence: TGTGCCAGCAGCCGGGACAGAATTAATGAAAAACTGTTTTTT. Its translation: CASSRDRINEKLFF.